The rows below give T cell receptor beta chains drawn from one sample of a study of cytomegalovirus exposure and HLA in healthy donors. The assay was immunoSEQ multiplex PCR, and TCRdb's table has in-frame clones only and misses some. The sample totals 100,000 or so clones. The specimen sequenced was PBMCs. Receptor source: a woman aged 30 to 39 in good health and CMV-seronegative. Each CDR3 is given with its conserved first and last residue.

V gene	J gene	CDR3 protein
TRBV10-3	TRBJ2-7	CAIRRDVYSYEQYF
TRBV4-2	TRBJ2-5	CASSQLRTGGLGETQYF
TRBV7-2	TRBJ2-2	CASSLRAGGGTGELFF
TRBV19	TRBJ2-1	CASSPNRGLDVPRQFF
TRBV28	TRBJ2-2	CASSLLAGAGGELFF
TRBV11-2	TRBJ2-7	CASSPTNRRQGTVYEQYF
TRBV28	TRBJ2-7	CASSFSFRGQGNEQYF
TRBV18	TRBJ2-5	CASSAGLAGGGQETQYF
TRBV5-5	TRBJ1-2	CASSLGDRTSF
TRBV28	TRBJ1-2	CASSYKDRNYGYTF
TRBV10-1	TRBJ2-1	CASSEERGRTSEYNEQFF
TRBV14	TRBJ2-1	CASSQVVSFNEQFF
TRBV28	TRBJ1-1	CASSSGTSYTEAFF